Described below is a single TCR beta chain sequence and its context. Its antigen is undetermined. The data are from a study of cytomegalovirus exposure and HLA in healthy donors. In the PCR, 60 Vbeta and 13 Jbeta primers were used. Assay used: immunoSEQ multiplex PCR; TCRdb lists only in-frame clones, some missing. This sample has about 140,000 clones; roughly 65% occur once, and the top ten carry 1.6%. Findings and limits, study-wide: V- and J-gene trimming of TCR beta was linked (in a later analysis) to a missense DCLRE1C variant. Generally TCR sequences proved uncommon, though certain public TCRs appeared in numerous donors. Accurate predictions that matched the HLA-A and HLA-B alleles of most subjects were reportedly made from TCR beta sequences.

The clonotype originates from a woman younger than 45 in good health and CMV-seronegative. The material sequenced was PBMCs.

The DNA of the CDR3 is TGTGCCAGCAGTTTAGGCAGGGGGCGCATGCTATCAGGAAACACCATATATTTT. This sequence encodes CASSLGRGRMLSGNTIYF. This rearrangement joins TRBV28 to TRBJ1-3; TRBD1 matches 8 bases. The CDR3 spans 18 residues. Germline V CDR1 and CDR2: MDHEN, SYDVKM. V trimming: 2 bases; J trimming: 4 bases; junction bases outside the gene matches: 13.